This T cell receptor beta chain was obtained from a study of OX40 agonist ivuxolimab in advanced cancers. Study-level background: At approximately 80% male, the cohort had a mean age of approximately 60 years, ranging from roughly 20 to 90. Eligibility admitted prior anti-PD-1, anti-PD-L1 or anti-CTLA-4 therapy; about 40% had some. Findings and limits, study-wide: CD8+ T cells showed, on average, more clonal expansion than CD4+ cells.

As regards this clone: Its antigen is undetermined.

Sequencing used immunoSEQ multiplex PCR; TCRdb keeps in-frame clones, though not all of them. The sample includes about 51,000 clones, 65% to 85% of them seen just once. The specimen was CD4+ or CD8+ T cells sorted from blood, collected in a trial of the OX40 agonist ivuxolimab. The origin of this receptor is an adult with an advanced solid tumor such as melanoma, head and neck, liver or kidney cancer.

The CDR3 region is CASSLDSGANSPLHF. For the CDR3, the DNA is TGTGCCAGCAGCTTAGATTCAGGGGCCAATTCACCCCTCCACTTT. J is TRBJ1-6 and V is TRBV11-3; TRBD1 is a possible D gene (6 bases). Germline CDR1 SGHNT, CDR2 YENEEA. The ends were cut back, 0 bases at V and 7 bases at J, with 10 bases in the middle. The CDR3 spans 15 residues.